Below are 20 T cell receptor beta chains sequenced from a single sample in a study of OX40 agonist ivuxolimab in advanced cancers. Sequencing used immunoSEQ multiplex PCR; TCRdb keeps in-frame clones, though not all of them. This table has under 40,000 clones, 65% to 80% appearing once. Sequenced material: CD4+ or CD8+ T cells sorted from blood, taken in a trial of the OX40 agonist ivuxolimab. These receptors all come from an adult with an advanced solid tumor such as melanoma, head and neck, liver or kidney cancer.

This chain joins TRBV27 and TRBJ2-1; the match to TRBD2 covers 8 bases. The V and J ends lost 5 bases and 12 bases, in that order; junction bases with no gene match: 12. Germline CDR1 MNHEY, CDR2 SMNVEV (reference sequence). The CDR3 is 14 amino acids. Here the CDR3 reads CASSPTPRSGGQFF. In DNA form, the CDR3 reads TGTGCCAGCAGTCCAACCCCGAGGAGCGGGGGGCAGTTCTTC.

The gene calls are TRBV28 and TRBJ2-3; TRBD1 matches 7 bases. Trimming at V came to 5 bases and at J to 3 bases, leaving 11 bases not matched to a gene. CDR1 is MDHEN, CDR2 SYDVKM, per germline. The CDR3 totals 16 residues. This CDR3 reads CASSVSTGLGTDTQYF. CDR3 bases: TGTGCCAGCAGTGTCTCGACAGGGTTAGGGACAGATACGCAGTATTTT.

The genes are TRBV25-1 and TRBJ2-7; D is uncertain. This CDR3 spans 10 amino acids. Germline V gene lookup returns CDR1 MGHDK and CDR2 SYGVNS. The V and J ends lost 11 bases and 7 bases respectively, with 12 bases between them. CDR3 region: CASTNLEQYF. The CDR3, as DNA: TGTGCCTCAACAAACCTAGAGCAGTACTTC.

This chain links TRBV6-6 with TRBJ2-7; tentative D call: TRBD1 (5 bases). This CDR3 is built from 15 residues. CDR1 is MNHNY and CDR2 is SVGAGI in the germline V gene (reference sequence). The ends were cut back, 7 bases at V and 2 bases at J, with 18 bases in the middle. CDR3 loop: CASKSVDTSTYEQYF. CDR3 sequence (DNA): TGTGCCAGCAAATCTGTGGACACTTCAACCTACGAGCAGTACTTC.

This chain's CDR3 is CASSLALRGQGIGEQFF. In nucleotides, the CDR3 is TGTGCCAGCAGCTTAGCGCTAAGGGGACAGGGAATTGGTGAGCAGTTCTTC. V is TRBV7-2 and J is TRBJ2-1, with TRBD1 matching over 9 bases. The CDR3 consists of 17 residues. Trimming took 0 bases from V and 9 from J; bases not matched to a gene: 12. The germline V gene encodes CDR1 SGHTA and CDR2 FQGNSA.

This chain connects TRBV5-1 to TRBJ1-2, with D maybe TRBD1 (6 bases). Germline lookup yields CDR1 SGHRS and CDR2 YFSETQ. This CDR3 region has 14 residues. The V end lost 0 bases, the J end lost 2 bases, and 8 bases lay between the germline ends. The CDR3 is CASSLGQGNYGYTF. The CDR3 region has the DNA TGCGCCAGCAGCTTGGGCCAGGGGAACTATGGCTACACCTTC.

The chain links TRBV19 to TRBJ2-1; no definite D call. This CDR3 is 13 amino acids long. Germline V gene sequence: CDR1 LNHDA, CDR2 SQIVND (reference sequence). The V end was cut by 3 bases, the J end by 6 bases, with 9 bases between. CDR3 loop: CASSIRLANEQFF. The CDR3, as DNA: TGTGCCAGTAGTATCAGGCTGGCCAATGAGCAGTTCTTC.

The CDR3 coding sequence is TGCGCCAGCAGTGAGTCCAGGACAGGGGACGAGCAGTACTTC. Translating gives CASSESRTGDEQYF. J is TRBJ2-7 and V is TRBV10-1, with 9 bases fitting TRBD1. CDR3 size: 14 residues. Germline loops: CDR1 WNHNN, CDR2 SYGVQD (reference sequence). After removal of 0 bases from V and 5 bases from J, the junction contained 2 bases not matched to a gene.

The chain couples TRBV19 to TRBJ1-2; D might be TRBD1 (5 bases). Trimming stripped 5 bases from V and 8 bases from J, with 15 bases between. The CDR3 totals 13 residues. CDR1 and CDR2 from the germline V gene are LNHDA and SQIVND (reference sequence). CDR3 loop: CASSVGTSGGYTF. The CDR3 region has the DNA TGTGCCAGTAGTGTCGGGACCTCCGGAGGCTACACCTTC.

There are a few counts of this clone. The same CDR3 arises from other DNA sequences in this sample as well. The gene calls are TRBV30 and TRBJ1-5; D uncertain. Germline CDR1 GTSNPN, CDR2 SVGIG (reference sequence). The V end lost 3 bases, the J end lost 2 bases, and 8 bases lay between the germline ends. This CDR3 has 13 amino acids. The CDR3 nucleotides are TGTGCCTGGAGGGGATCCGGCAATCAGCCCCAGCATTTT. Residues: CAWRGSGNQPQHF.

The rearrangement links TRBV30 to TRBJ1-2; TRBD1 might be the D (5 bases). Trimming left V 3 bases short and J 5 bases short, with 10 bases between. The CDR3 has 12 amino acids. CDR1 and CDR2 from the germline V gene are GTSNPN and SVGIG (reference sequence). For the CDR3, the DNA is TGTGCCTGGAGCGGGACGTTTTATGGCTACACCTTC. Protein: CAWSGTFYGYTF.

V is TRBV2 and J is TRBJ2-3, with TRBD1 matching over 7 bases. The CDR3 runs 17 residues. J gave up 4 bases and V 0 bases, and 10 bases lay outside the gene matches. The germline CDR1 and CDR2 sequences are SNHLY and FYNNEI. The CDR3 loop reads CASSEALGGQRADTQYF. For the CDR3, the DNA is TGTGCCAGCAGTGAAGCGCTTGGGGGACAGCGTGCAGATACGCAGTATTTT.

The chain joins TRBV7-9 to TRBJ1-4; unclear D gene. Trimming shortened V by 5 bases and J by 0 bases, and 7 bases separated the two germline ends. Germline V gene sequence: CDR1 SEHNR, CDR2 FQNEAQ (reference sequence). This CDR3 is built from 14 residues. CDR3 protein: CASSLFATNEKLFF. DNA for the CDR3: TGTGCCAGCAGCCTTTTTGCAACTAATGAAAAACTGTTTTTT.

The rearrangement uses TRBV11-2 and TRBJ2-2, with D possibly being TRBD1 (5 bases). The V gene lost 0 bases and the J gene lost 5 bases, with 7 bases spanning the gap. The CDR3 is 14 residues long. Per the germline V gene, CDR1 is SGHAT and CDR2 is FQNNGV. The CDR3 coding sequence is TGTGCCAGCAGCTTAGACCAGGGTACCGGGGAGCTGTTTTTT. Translated, it gives CASSLDQGTGELFF. The full variable domain, with the rest looked up from reference TRBV11-2 and TRBJ2-2, is EAGVAQSPRYKIIEKRQSVAFWCNPISGHATLYWYQQILGQGPKLLIQFQNNGVVDDSQLPKDRFSAERLKGVDSTLKIQPAKLEDSAVYLCASSLDQGTGELFFGEGSRLTVL.

The chain carries TRBV7-9 and TRBJ2-1; D is uncertain. CDR3 length: 15 residues. Germline CDR1 SEHNR, CDR2 FQNEAQ (reference sequence). The V end lost 3 bases, the J end lost 0 bases, and 9 bases lay between the germline ends. CDR3 region: CASSFPESSYNEQFF. Here the CDR3 DNA reads TGTGCCAGCAGCTTCCCAGAGAGCTCCTACAATGAGCAGTTCTTC.

V is TRBV6-5 and J is TRBJ2-3, with 8 bases lining up with TRBD2. This CDR3 contains 15 residues. J lost 1 base, V lost 7 bases, and 7 bases had no gene match. The germline V gene has CDR1 MNHEY and CDR2 SVGAGI. For the CDR3, the DNA is TGTGCCAGCACACCTCGAGCGGGGGGCACAGATACGCAGTATTTT. It encodes CASTPRAGGTDTQYF.

The chain employs TRBV19 and TRBJ1-3, with a possible D match to TRBD1 (5 bases). V was pared by 3 bases and J by 4 bases, with 7 bases between. The germline V gene has CDR1 LNHDA and CDR2 SQIVND (reference sequence). This CDR3 is 13 amino acids long. The CDR3 bases are TGTGCCAGTAGTATCCAGGGAGGAAACACCATATATTTT. It translates to CASSIQGGNTIYF.

The chain employs TRBV10-3 and TRBJ1-4; the D gene is possibly TRBD1 (5 bases). Trimming cost V 0 bases and J 8 bases, with 13 bases left between them. The CDR3 is made up of 15 amino acids. Germline lookup yields CDR1 ENHRY and CDR2 SYGVKD. The CDR3 spells CAISESLTAGEKLFF. As DNA, the CDR3 is TGTGCCATCAGTGAGTCTTTGACAGCCGGGGAAAAACTGTTTTTT.

The chain has TRBV6-1 and TRBJ2-7; D gene uncertain. Germline values: CDR1 MNHNS, CDR2 SASEGT. Trimming removed 9 bases at V and 2 bases at J, with 8 bases between. This CDR3 is built from 11 residues. The CDR3 nucleotides read TGTGCCAGTGGGTTGACCTACGAGCAGTACTTC. Protein sequence: CASGLTYEQYF.

This chain joins TRBV21-1 and TRBJ2-2. TRBV21-1 counts as a pseudogene. This CDR3 comprises 14 residues. CDR3 sequence (DNA): TGTGCCAGCAGCTTTGATCTGTACACCGGGGAGCTGTTTTTT. As protein: CASSFDLYTGELFF.